This TCR beta chain stems from a study of CD8 T cells in Susac syndrome. High-throughput TCR beta sequencing covered peripheral CD8+ and CD4+ T cells. Patients with Susac syndrome fulfilled recently defined diagnostic criteria for definite or probable disease. The CDR3 runs to 15 residues. Per germline, CDR1 SGHTA and CDR2 FQGNSA. The V gene lost 1 base and the J gene lost 3 bases, with 12 bases spanning the gap. Turning to this clonotype: Its antigen is undetermined.

Random hexamers primed reverse transcription of 0.5 to 1 ug RNA. TCRdb called the immunoSEQ multiplex PCR reads again in MiXCR, with one record for every CDR3 protein. The data contain around 200,000 distinct CDR3 sequences, roughly 94% of them singletons. Findings of the study overall: Clonal expansion was absent from the CD4+ T cell repertoires in Susac syndrome.

The clonotype comes from a human donor with Susac syndrome. The sequencing sample was made of CD4+ T cells from PBMCs. V usage is TRBV7-2 and J usage is TRBJ1-1; D is undetermined. CDR3 sequence: CASSLVAYKDTEAFF. CDR3 sequence (DNA): TGTGCCAGCAGCTTAGTGGCTTACAAGGACACTGAAGCTTTCTTT. Full variable domain (outside the CDR3, taken from reference TRBV7-2 and TRBJ1-1): GAGVSQSPSNKVTEKGKDVELRCDPISGHTALYWYRQSLGQGLEFLIYFQGNSAPDKSGLPSDRFSAERTGGSVSTLTIQRTQQEDSAVYLCASSLVAYKDTEAFFGQGTRLTVV.